Listed below are T cell receptor beta chains from one sample, sequenced in a study of T cells in Graves' hyperthyroidism and ophthalmopathy. TCRdb called the multiplex PCR reads again in MiXCR, with one record for every CDR3 protein. The table records 750,000 to 950,000 distinct CDR3 sequences, over 35% of them present only once. Sequencing was carried out using blood. The receptors were sampled from a man aged 18 to 30 with Graves' hyperthyroidism. Both conserved end residues are part of each CDR3. The D gene is left open where the match is weak. Clone size appears in some rows only: once, few, many, or a class for an expanded clone.

-	TRBD1	TRBV11-2	17	TRBJ2-5	CASSSVKQGAHQETQYF	TGTGCCAGCAGCTCAGTTAAGCAGGGGGCCCACCAAGAGACCCAGTACTTC
few	-	TRBV6-4	12	TRBJ1-5	CASRGGTQPQHF	TGTGCCAGCAGGGGAGGGACTCAGCCCCAGCATTTT
-	TRBD2	TRBV10-3	13	TRBJ2-5	CAAGLAGRETQYF	TGTGCCGCCGGACTAGCGGGGCGCGAGACCCAGTACTTC
-	TRBD1	TRBV2	14	TRBJ1-6	CASRERQGNSPLHF	TGTGCCAGTCGTGAAAGACAGGGGAATTCACCCCTCCACTTT
-	TRBD1	TRBV7-6	15	TRBJ2-7	CTSSSQGTGNYEQYF	TGTACCAGCAGCTCTCAGGGGACAGGGAACTACGAGCAGTACTTC
-	-	TRBV14	13	TRBJ1-1	CASSPQAPTEAFF	TGTGCCAGCAGTCCACAGGCCCCCACTGAAGCTTTCTTT
many	-	TRBV7-2	10	TRBJ2-7	CASGTYEQYF	TGTGCCAGCGGTACCTACGAGCAGTACTTC
-	-	TRBV7-2	15	TRBJ2-2	CASSLAVTFTGELFF	TGTGCCAGCAGCTTAGCTGTGACGTTCACCGGGGAGCTGTTTTTT
-	-	TRBV5-1	15	TRBJ1-1	CASSLYRAGDTEAFF	TGCGCCAGCAGCTTGTACAGGGCCGGGGACACTGAAGCTTTCTTT
few	-	TRBV13	14	TRBJ1-6	CASSLEKPPAPLHF	TGTGCCAGCAGCTTAGAAAAACCCCCTGCACCCCTCCACTTT
-	-	TRBV7-2	19	TRBJ1-3	CASSLGPPTGPGSGNTIYF	TGTGCCAGCAGCTTAGGGCCCCCAACAGGGCCCGGCTCTGGAAACACCATATATTTT
-	-	TRBV9	13	TRBJ1-5	CASSVTAEGSQHF	TGTGCCAGCAGCGTCACCGCAGAGGGCTCCCAGCATTTT
many	-	TRBV29-1	13	TRBJ1-5	CSATGDSNQPQHF	TGCAGCGCAACAGGTGATAGCAATCAGCCCCAGCATTTT
many	TRBD2	TRBV29-1	13	TRBJ2-7	CSAQTSGSYEQYF	TGCAGCGCCCAGACTAGCGGATCCTACGAGCAGTACTTC
few	TRBD2	TRBV19	14	TRBJ2-5	CASSRDYPFETQYF	TGTGCCAGTAGTCGGGACTACCCTTTCGAGACCCAGTACTTC
-	-	TRBV29-1	14	TRBJ2-7	CSGGLETPRYEQYF	TGCAGCGGGGGGTTAGAGACACCACGGTACGAGCAGTACTTC
few	-	TRBV25-1	14	TRBJ1-6	CASSLGMVNSPLHF	TGTGCCAGCAGTTTGGGCATGGTTAATTCACCCCTCCACTTT
-	TRBD1	TRBV10-2	17	TRBJ2-5	CASSYLRLGQGAETQYF	TGTGCCAGCAGTTACCTGCGCCTGGGACAGGGGGCGGAGACCCAGTACTTC
-	-	TRBV30	11	TRBJ1-1	CAWRGRAEAFF	TGTGCCTGGAGAGGGAGGGCTGAAGCTTTCTTT
-	-	TRBV5-1	14	TRBJ2-7	CASSPGQFEYEQYF	TGCGCCAGCAGCCCCGGACAGTTCGAATACGAGCAGTACTTC
few	TRBD1	TRBV5-1	15	TRBJ2-7	CASSEGQILSYEQYF	TGCGCCAGCAGCGAGGGACAGATCCTCTCCTACGAGCAGTACTTC
-	-	TRBV20-1	12	TRBJ2-7	CSARASPYEQYF	TGCAGTGCTAGGGCTTCGCCCTACGAGCAGTACTTC
-	-	TRBV7-2	16	TRBJ2-2	CASSTRTELGRGELFF	TGTGCCAGCAGCACCCGGACGGAACTGGGGAGAGGGGAGCTGTTTTTT